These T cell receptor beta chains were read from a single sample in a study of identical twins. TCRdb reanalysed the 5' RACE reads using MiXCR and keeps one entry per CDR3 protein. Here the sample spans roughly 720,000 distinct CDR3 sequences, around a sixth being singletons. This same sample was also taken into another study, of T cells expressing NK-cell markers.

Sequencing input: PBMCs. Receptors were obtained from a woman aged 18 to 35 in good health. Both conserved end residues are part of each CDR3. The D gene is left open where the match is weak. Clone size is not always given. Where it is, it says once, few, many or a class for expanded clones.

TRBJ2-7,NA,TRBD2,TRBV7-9,TGTGCCAGCAGTCTCAGCGGGGCGTACTCCTACGAGCAGTACTTC,CASSLSGAYSYEQYF
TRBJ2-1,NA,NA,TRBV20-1,TGCAGTGCTAGCCACCCTCTGAATGAGCAGTTCTTC,CSASHPLNEQFF
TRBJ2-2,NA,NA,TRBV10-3,TGTGCCATCACCCAGGGGCGGAACACCGGGGAGCTGTTTTTT,CAITQGRNTGELFF
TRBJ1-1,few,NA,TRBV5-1,TGCGCCTCCAGGGTTCGGACAGAGAACACTGAAGCTTTCTTT,CASRVRTENTEAFF
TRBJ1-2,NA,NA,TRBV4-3,TGCGCCAGCAGCCAAGTAAGGGGTGCCTATGGCTACACCTTC,CASSQVRGAYGYTF
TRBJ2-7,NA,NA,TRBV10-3,TGTGCCATACGGGGGACAGAGACCTACGAGCAGTACTTC,CAIRGTETYEQYF
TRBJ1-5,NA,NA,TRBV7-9,TGTGCCAGCAGCTTATCAGCGGGGGAGAAGCCCCAGCATTTT,CASSLSAGEKPQHF
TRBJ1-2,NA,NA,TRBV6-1,TGTGCCAGCAGACCCCCGGGGGCCTATGGCTACACCTTC,CASRPPGAYGYTF
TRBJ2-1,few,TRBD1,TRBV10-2,TGCGCCAGCACCAAAAAAAGGACAGGTGGTAATGAGCAGTTCTTC,CASTKKRTGGNEQFF
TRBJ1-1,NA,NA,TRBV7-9,TGTGCCAGCAGCCCCCAGGGGAGTATGGCTGAAGCTTTCTTT,CASSPQGSMAEAFF
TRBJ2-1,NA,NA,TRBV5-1,TGCGCCAGCAGCGCACCTACAGGGTCCGGGACCTACAATGAGCAGTTCTTC,CASSAPTGSGTYNEQFF
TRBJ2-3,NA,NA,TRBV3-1,TGTGCCAGCAGCCAAGGCCCCGAAACAGATACGCAGTATTTT,CASSQGPETDTQYF
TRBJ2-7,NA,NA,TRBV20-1,TGCAGTGCCCCCGATCCCGGACGTTCCACCGAGCAGTACTTC,CSAPDPGRSTEQYF
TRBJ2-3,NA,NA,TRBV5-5,TGTGCCAGCAGCCCTCGACCAGGGGGGGATACGCAGTATTTT,CASSPRPGGDTQYF
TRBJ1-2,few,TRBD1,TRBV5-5,TGTGCCAGCAGCTTGATCTTCGCAGGGGGCAGTGGCTACACCTTC,CASSLIFAGGSGYTF
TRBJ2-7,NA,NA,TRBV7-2,TGTGCCAGCAGCTCCGGGACGTTCCCCTACGAGCAGTACTTC,CASSSGTFPYEQYF
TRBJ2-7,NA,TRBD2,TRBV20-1,TGCAGTGCCGGTAGCGGGAGGGATTACGAGCAGTACTTC,CSAGSGRDYEQYF
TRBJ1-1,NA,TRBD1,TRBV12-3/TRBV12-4,TGTGCCAGCACTCCGGGTCCCGACAGGGCCTTAAAAGCTTTCTTT,CASTPGPDRALKAFF
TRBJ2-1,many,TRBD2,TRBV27,TGTGCCAGCCGTATAGCGGGGGTCGCATTCTTC,CASRIAGVAFF
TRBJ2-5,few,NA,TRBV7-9,TGTGCCAGCAGTCCTACAGGGCTCGGCGAGACCCAGTACTTC,CASSPTGLGETQYF
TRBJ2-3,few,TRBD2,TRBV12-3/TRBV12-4,TGTGCCAGCAGTTCCGGCGGACTAGCGGCAAAAGATACGCAGTATTTT,CASSSGGLAAKDTQYF
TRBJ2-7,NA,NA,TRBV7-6,TGTGCCAGCAGCCGCGTGGACGAGCAGTACTTC,CASSRVDEQYF
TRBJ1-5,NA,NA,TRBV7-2,TGTGCCAGCAGCTTTACATCCCAGCGGGCCCAGCATTTT,CASSFTSQRAQHF
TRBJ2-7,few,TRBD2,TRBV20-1,TGCAGTGCTCTATATCGACTAGCGGGGCCGACCTACGAGCAGTACTTC,CSALYRLAGPTYEQYF
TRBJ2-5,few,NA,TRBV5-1,TGCGCCAGCAACGACGGCCAAGAGACCCAGTACTTC,CASNDGQETQYF
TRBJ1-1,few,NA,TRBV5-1,TGCGCCAGCAGCTTGTCGCAGGGGCTAGGCACTGAAGCTTTCTTT,CASSLSQGLGTEAFF
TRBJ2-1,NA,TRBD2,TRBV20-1,TGCAGTGCTAGAGGGAACATAGCGGGAGGGGGAAGTGAGCAGTTCTTC,CSARGNIAGGGSEQFF
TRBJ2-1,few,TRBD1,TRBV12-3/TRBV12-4,TGTGTCAGCAGGCAAACAGGGGCCCGACTTCATGAGCAGTTCTTC,CVSRQTGARLHEQFF
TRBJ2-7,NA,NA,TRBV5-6,TGTGCCAGCAGCACCAGCGGCCGGACAGTCACCTACGAGCAGTACTTC,CASSTSGRTVTYEQYF
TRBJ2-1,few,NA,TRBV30,TGTGCCTGGAGTGGGGGGAATGAGCAGTTCTTC,CAWSGGNEQFF
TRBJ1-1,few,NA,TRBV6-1,TGTGCCAGCAGTAGACAGGAAGCTTTCTTT,CASSRQEAFF
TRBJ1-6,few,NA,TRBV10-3,TGTGCCATCAGTGAGTCGGGGTCGAATTCACCCCTCCACTTT,CAISESGSNSPLHF
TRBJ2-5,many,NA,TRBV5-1,TGCGCCAGCAGCTTGGGACAGATGGAAGAGACCCAGTACTTC,CASSLGQMEETQYF
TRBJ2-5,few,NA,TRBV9,TGTGCCAGCAGCGTCGATTCCCGGTACCAAGAGACCCAGTACTTC,CASSVDSRYQETQYF
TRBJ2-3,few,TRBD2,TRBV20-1,TGCAGTGCTAGTCCCGGGAACCTAGCGGGGTCGGGGTATTTT,CSASPGNLAGSGYF
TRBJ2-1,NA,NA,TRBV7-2,TGTGCCAGCAGCTTAGCGCTGGGGCCTGAGGAGCAGTTCTTC,CASSLALGPEEQFF
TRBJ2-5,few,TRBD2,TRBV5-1,TGCGCCAGCAAAACTAGCGTCGAAGAGACCCAGTACTTC,CASKTSVEETQYF
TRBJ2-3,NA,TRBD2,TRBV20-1,TGCAGTGCCCGGACTAGCGAGAACACAGATACGCAGTATTTT,CSARTSENTDTQYF
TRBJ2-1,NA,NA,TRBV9,TGTGCCAGCAGCGAAGGGAAGAGCTCCTACAATGAGCAGTTCTTC,CASSEGKSSYNEQFF
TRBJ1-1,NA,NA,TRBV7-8,TGTGCCAGCAGCCCTCGGCGGGCCACTGAAGCTTTCTTT,CASSPRRATEAFF
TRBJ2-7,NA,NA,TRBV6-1,TGTGCCAGCAGTGAAGAGGGGTGGGGCACCTACGAGCAGTACTTC,CASSEEGWGTYEQYF
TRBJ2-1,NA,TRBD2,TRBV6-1,TGTGCCAGCAGCTCAACCTGGGGACTAGCGGGGGGTAATGAGCAGTTCTTC,CASSSTWGLAGGNEQFF
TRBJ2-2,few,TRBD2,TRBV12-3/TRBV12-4,TGTGCCAGTCGAGCGGGAGTCACCGGGGAGCTGTTTTTT,CASRAGVTGELFF
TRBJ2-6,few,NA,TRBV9,TGTGCCAGCAGCGTAGGGGCTGGGGCCAACGTCCTGACTTTC,CASSVGAGANVLTF
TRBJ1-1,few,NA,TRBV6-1,TGTGCCAGCAGCTCAGGGATAGCCACTGAAGCTTTCTTT,CASSSGIATEAFF
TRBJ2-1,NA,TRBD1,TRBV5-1,TGCGCCAGCAGCGGAAGGGACAGGGGAATTGATGAGCAGTTCTTC,CASSGRDRGIDEQFF
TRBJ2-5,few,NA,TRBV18,TGTGCCAGCTCACCACCGACAGTCCTAGAGACCCAGTACTTC,CASSPPTVLETQYF
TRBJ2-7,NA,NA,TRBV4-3,TGCGCCAGCAGCCGCTCGTCGGGAGACGGGTACGAGCAGTACTTC,CASSRSSGDGYEQYF
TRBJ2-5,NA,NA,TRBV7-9,TGTGCCAGCAGCTTAGTGGGGCCAACAGAGACCCAGTACTTC,CASSLVGPTETQYF
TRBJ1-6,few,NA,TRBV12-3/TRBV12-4,TGTGCCAGCAGCCTCAATCACGGCGGTTCACCCCTCCACTTT,CASSLNHGGSPLHF
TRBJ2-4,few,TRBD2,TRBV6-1,TGTGCCAGCAGCCCTGGGAGCGGGAGAAACATTCAGTACTTC,CASSPGSGRNIQYF
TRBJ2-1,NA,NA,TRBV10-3,TGTGCCATCAGCCGCGACCACCCATTCCACAATGAGCAGTTCTTC,CAISRDHPFHNEQFF
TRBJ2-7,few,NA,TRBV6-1,TGTGCCAGCAGAACAGGGTTCCTAGCCGAGCAGTACTTC,CASRTGFLAEQYF
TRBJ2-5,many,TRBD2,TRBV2,TGTGCCAGCAGGCCCCCCGTGGGACTAGAGTGGGAGACCCAGTACTTC,CASRPPVGLEWETQYF
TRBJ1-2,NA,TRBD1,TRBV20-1,TGCAGTGCTAGAGATCCCGGGACAGGGTTAATCTATGGCTACACCTTC,CSARDPGTGLIYGYTF
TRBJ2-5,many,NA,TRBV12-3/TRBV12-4,TGTGCCAGCAGCTTTGGGGGCGGGGAGACCCAGTACTTC,CASSFGGGETQYF
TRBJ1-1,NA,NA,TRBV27,TGTGCCAGCAGTCTGCAGGGGAGGGCTTTCTTT,CASSLQGRAFF
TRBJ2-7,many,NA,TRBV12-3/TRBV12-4,TGTGCCAGCAGGACTACCTTGGCCCACGAGCAGTACTTC,CASRTTLAHEQYF
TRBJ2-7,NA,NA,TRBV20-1,TGCAGTGCTAGAGATCTAGGAGAGCAGTACTTC,CSARDLGEQYF